A selection of T cell receptor beta chains follows, all from one sample in a study of beta chain features in type 1 diabetes. Generated by immunoSEQ multiplex PCR, the TCRdb table keeps only in-frame clones and is missing some. The table records roughly 150,000 clones, approximately 9.1% of them present only once. What was sequenced was central memory CD4+ T cells from blood. All receptors derive from a woman aged 25 to 39 with type 1 diabetes. Both conserved end residues are part of each CDR3.

TRBJ1-5	14	TRBV29-1	CSVTGTGVNQPQHF
TRBJ2-1	17	TRBV28	CASSRPAGLFTENEQFF
TRBJ2-7	14	TRBV30	CAWSRAGGLYEQYF
TRBJ2-7	15	TRBV7-2	CASSLGQGALYEQYF
TRBJ2-7	14	TRBV30	CAWMGMAGEYEQYF
TRBJ2-7	14	TRBV2	CASSGGRGYNEQYF
TRBJ2-7	17	TRBV2	CASTEPLTGDTSYEQYF
TRBJ1-1	15	TRBV7-2	CASSIQSTLNTEAFF
TRBJ1-1	13	TRBV15	CATSSPEGGGAFF
TRBJ2-1	15	TRBV7-6	CASSSVGTFRDEQFF